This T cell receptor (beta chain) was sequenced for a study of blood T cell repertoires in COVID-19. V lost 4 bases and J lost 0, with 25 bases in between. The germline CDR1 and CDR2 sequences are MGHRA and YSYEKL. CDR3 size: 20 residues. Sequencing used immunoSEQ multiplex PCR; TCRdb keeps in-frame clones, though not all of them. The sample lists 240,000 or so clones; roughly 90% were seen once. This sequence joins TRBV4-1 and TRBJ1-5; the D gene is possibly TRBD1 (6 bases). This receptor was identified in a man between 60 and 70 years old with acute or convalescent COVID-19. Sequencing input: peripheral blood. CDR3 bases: TGCGCCAGCAGCCCAGTTGGAAGGGACAAAGTTTCTTATAGCAATCAGCCCCAGCATTTT. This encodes CASSPVGRDKVSYSNQPQHF.